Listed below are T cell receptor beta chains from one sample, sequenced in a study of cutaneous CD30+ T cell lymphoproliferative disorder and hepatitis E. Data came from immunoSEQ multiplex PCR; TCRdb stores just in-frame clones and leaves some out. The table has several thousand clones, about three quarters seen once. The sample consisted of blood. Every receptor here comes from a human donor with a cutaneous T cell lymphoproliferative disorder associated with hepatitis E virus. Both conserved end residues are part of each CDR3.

CASGSGHSYEQYF TRBV7-9
CATRDSVSEKLFF TRBV10-3
CASSINTGELFF TRBV18
CSVYGQGPNYGYTF TRBV29-1
CASSPMGAGGLNEQFF TRBV9
CASSPLTDTNSYEQYF TRBV28
CASSVGTIYNEQFF TRBV9
CASSQSADSNQPQHF TRBV4-1
CAWNGDSGYTF TRBV30
CASSFSRGGDSNQPQHF TRBV7-8
CASSHPGGRTEAFF TRBV27
CASSLGQGISPLHF TRBV7-3
CASSRRTVREQYF TRBV7-2
CASSQDFSYTGELFF TRBV4-2
CASSSTLVVQGIYNEQFF TRBV7-9